The rows below give T cell receptor beta chains drawn from one sample of a study of early stage breast cancer tumors. TCRdb's table, derived via immunoSEQ multiplex PCR, lists solely in-frame clones and lacks some. The data show tens of thousands of clones, 72% seen once. Sequenced sample: blood. The origin of the receptors is a person aged 45-65 years with breast cancer. The CDR3 runs from the conserved cysteine through the conserved F or W. A D gene is named only where the DNA matches it firmly. The listing skips clone size in some rows; elsewhere it reads once, few, many or a size class.

-	TRBV7-9	TRBD1	16	TRBJ2-6	TGTGCCAGCAGTACGGACAGGGGGGTTGGGGCCAACGTCCTGACTTTC	CASSTDRGVGANVLTF
once	TRBV5-1	TRBD1	14	TRBJ2-7	TGCGCCAGCAGCCCCGGGACAGGGGTCTACGAGCAGTACTTC	CASSPGTGVYEQYF
-	TRBV10-3	-	14	TRBJ2-3	TGTGCCATCAGGGAGGACGGGGCCGTTGATACGCAGTATTTT	CAIREDGAVDTQYF
-	TRBV10-2	TRBD1	14	TRBJ1-2	TGCGCCAGTCGGGACAGGCGGACAGACTATGGCTACACCTTC	CASRDRRTDYGYTF
-	TRBV30	-	13	TRBJ1-5	TGTGCCTGGAGTGAACGCCTCAATCAGCCCCAGCATTTT	CAWSERLNQPQHF
-	TRBV2	-	12	TRBJ2-1	TGTGCCAGCAGTCTGGACTCCAATGAGCAGTTCTTC	CASSLDSNEQFF
-	TRBV30	TRBD2	16	TRBJ2-7	TGTGCCTGGATGAGGAGACTAGCGGCGCCCCCCTACGAGCAGTACTTC	CAWMRRLAAPPYEQYF
-	TRBV7-2	-	13	TRBJ2-1	TGTGCCAGCAGTCAGAGACTCACTAATGAGCAGTTCTTC	CASSQRLTNEQFF
-	TRBV4-2	-	14	TRBJ2-7	TGTGCCAGCAGCCATGGGACTTCGATCGACGAGCAGTACTTC	CASSHGTSIDEQYF
-	TRBV11-2	-	14	TRBJ2-1	TGTGCCAGCAGCCCCTCCGGTCCATACAATGAGCAGTTCTTC	CASSPSGPYNEQFF
medium-sized	TRBV27	-	13	TRBJ2-1	TGTGCCAGCAGTTTAGGTTCGGTCAATGAGCAGTTCTTC	CASSLGSVNEQFF
few	TRBV10-1	-	12	TRBJ1-1	TGCGCCAGCAGGGGGTTGGGCACTGAAGCTTTCTTT	CASRGLGTEAFF
-	TRBV11-2	-	13	TRBJ1-5	TGTGCCAGCAGCGACGGGTGGGATCAGCCCCAGCATTTT	CASSDGWDQPQHF
-	TRBV7-9	-	14	TRBJ2-7	TGTGCCAGCAGCTTAAGCTTAGGCTCGAACGAGCAGTACTTC	CASSLSLGSNEQYF
few	TRBV27	TRBD1	14	TRBJ1-2	TGTGCCAGCAGTTTAACGGGACAGGGCGGGGGCTACACCTTC	CASSLTGQGGGYTF
-	TRBV13	-	13	TRBJ1-3	TGTGCCAGCAGCTTCCCAGGGGGAAACACCATATATTTT	CASSFPGGNTIYF
once	TRBV6-6	-	13	TRBJ1-3	TGTGCCAGCACGAACAGGGCAAGAAACACCATATATTTT	CASTNRARNTIYF
-	TRBV7-2	TRBD2	15	TRBJ2-3	TGTGCCAGCAGCTTAGCAGCGGGAGGGACAGATACGCAGTATTTT	CASSLAAGGTDTQYF
-	TRBV6-5	-	13	TRBJ1-5	TGTGCCAGCACGTTAGGCCTCAATCAGCCCCAGCATTTT	CASTLGLNQPQHF
-	TRBV29-1	TRBD1	16	TRBJ1-1	TGCAGCGTTGAAGATTTCAGGGGGGATCGGGGCACTGAAGCTTTCTTT	CSVEDFRGDRGTEAFF
once	TRBV5-1	-	17	TRBJ2-1	TGCGCCAGCAGCTTGAGGTCGGGGGGCAATTCCTACAATGAGCAGTTCTTC	CASSLRSGGNSYNEQFF
-	TRBV5-6	-	15	TRBJ1-2	TGTGCCAGCAGCTTCTCAGGACAGCTTAACTATGGCTACACCTTC	CASSFSGQLNYGYTF
-	TRBV7-9	-	16	TRBJ2-1	TGTGCCAGCAGCTTACCGGGACCCGGGTCCTACAATGAGCAGTTCTTC	CASSLPGPGSYNEQFF
-	TRBV29-1	-	18	TRBJ1-1	TGCAGCGTTGAAGACTACCGGGGTGGAGTGTTCCTGAACACTGAAGCTTTCTTT	CSVEDYRGGVFLNTEAFF
-	TRBV6-5	TRBD1	13	TRBJ1-1	TGTGCCAGCAGTTATGGGACAGGGGGCAGAGCTTTCTTT	CASSYGTGGRAFF
-	TRBV6-1	-	14	TRBJ1-3	TGTGCCAGCAGTGAGCGGGGTACTGGAAACACCATATATTTT	CASSERGTGNTIYF
-	TRBV5-5	TRBD1	14	TRBJ1-5	TGTGCCAGCAGCTTCACAGGGGCCGGGCAGCCCCAGCATTTT	CASSFTGAGQPQHF
-	TRBV2	TRBD2	16	TRBJ2-5	TGTGCCAGCAGTGAATTAGCGGGAGGAAATCAAGAGACCCAGTACTTC	CASSELAGGNQETQYF
-	TRBV7-3	-	15	TRBJ1-1	TGTGCCAGCAGCTTCACGGGGGGCGGGAGCACTGAAGCTTTCTTT	CASSFTGGGSTEAFF
-	TRBV6-6	-	14	TRBJ2-3	TGTGCCAGCAGTTACTGGGAGGTCACAGATACGCAGTATTTT	CASSYWEVTDTQYF
-	TRBV11-2	-	15	TRBJ1-1	TGTGCCAGCAGCATTACGACACCTAAGAACACTGAAGCTTTCTTT	CASSITTPKNTEAFF
-	TRBV19	TRBD2	19	TRBJ2-2	TGTGCCAGTAGTATGAAGGGACTAGCGGGAGGGGCAATTCCCGGGGAGCTGTTTTTT	CASSMKGLAGGAIPGELFF
-	TRBV21-1	-	17	TRBJ2-7	TGTGCCAGCAGCAAAGCGGCCAGGGTTCCGACCGACTACGAGCAGTACTTC	CASSKAARVPTDYEQYF
few	TRBV19	-	16	TRBJ2-7	TGTGCCAGTAGTAAAAAAAGACGACTAGGGGACTACGAGCAGTACTTC	CASSKKRRLGDYEQYF
-	TRBV25-1	-	11	TRBJ2-7	TGTGCCAGCACCGGGACCTACGAGCAGTACTTC	CASTGTYEQYF
once	TRBV6-5	-	13	TRBJ1-1	TGTGCCAGCAGTTACGGTCAGAACACTGAAGCTTTCTTT	CASSYGQNTEAFF
-	TRBV6-6	TRBD2	14	TRBJ2-1	TGTGCCAGCAGTTACGGCGGGAGGGTGGATGAGCAGTTCTTC	CASSYGGRVDEQFF
-	TRBV2	-	14	TRBJ2-2	TGTGCCAGCAGGGCCTCAGCGAACACCGGGGAGCTGTTTTTT	CASRASANTGELFF
-	TRBV13	TRBD1	15	TRBJ2-7	TGTGCCAGCAGCTTAGGACAGGGGAGTTGGGACGAGCAGTACTTC	CASSLGQGSWDEQYF
-	TRBV11-3	TRBD2	15	TRBJ2-7	TGTGCCAGCAGCTTAGACGGTAGCGGGAACTACGAGCAGTACTTC	CASSLDGSGNYEQYF
-	TRBV14	TRBD2	15	TRBJ2-1	TGTGCCAGCAGCCAAGGGGCTAGCGGGGTACGTGAGCAGTTCTTC	CASSQGASGVREQFF
-	TRBV11-3	-	13	TRBJ1-1	TGTGCCAGCAGCTCGGACTCGGACACTGAAGCTTTCTTT	CASSSDSDTEAFF
-	TRBV6-1	TRBD1	15	TRBJ1-2	TGTGCCAGCTCGGCAACCGGGACAGGGATCTCTGGCTACACCTTC	CASSATGTGISGYTF
-	TRBV7-8	TRBD2	16	TRBJ2-3	TGTGCCAGCAGCGCTAATAGCGGGAGGGCCCCAGATACGCAGTATTTT	CASSANSGRAPDTQYF
-	TRBV5-1	TRBD1	17	TRBJ2-1	TGCGCCAGCAGCGAGCAACCCCTCGGACAGGGGGGGAATGAGCAGTTCTTC	CASSEQPLGQGGNEQFF
few	TRBV7-3	TRBD1	14	TRBJ1-2	TGTGCCAGCAGCCCCGGGACAGGTGGGGTTGGCTACACCTTC	CASSPGTGGVGYTF